This T cell receptor beta chain comes out of a study of T cell responses to AZD1222 COVID-19 vaccine. Details on this clone: Its target is unknown.

The table came from immunoSEQ multiplex PCR; TCRdb's copy has only in-frame clones and leaves some out. The sample has over 100,000 clones, about four fifths seen once. The study, taken as a whole, reports: Mostly white British, mostly female donors; authors suggested clonal diversity may be underestimated. After two AZD1222 doses, spike-specific TCR breadth and depth rose versus day 0.

After removal of 6 bases from V and 6 bases from J, the junction contained 4 bases not matched to a gene. This CDR3 has 13 amino acids. Looked up from germline, CDR1 is MNHEY and CDR2 is SVGAGI. Sample: peripheral blood, taken on day 0 of AZD1222 vaccination. V and J are TRBV6-5 and TRBJ1-1, with 10 bases fitting TRBD1. The TCR comes from an adult in good health. CDR3 sequence: CASRKGQGAEAFF. The DNA of the CDR3 is TGTGCCAGCAGGAAAGGACAGGGGGCTGAAGCTTTCTTT.